The T cell receptor beta chain described here comes from a study of blood T cell repertoires in COVID-19. Whole-study context: Samples of COVID-19 (acute and convalescent) were obtained from the United States, Italy and Spain.

The germline V gene has CDR1 LNHDA and CDR2 SQIVND (reference sequence). V was trimmed by 4 bases and J by 10 bases, leaving 13 bases between them. The CDR3 loop spans 12 amino acids. The data were produced by immunoSEQ multiplex PCR, yet TCRdb's version contains in-frame clones alone and is incomplete. The table records approximately 170,000 clones, roughly 83% of them present only once. For recovered donors of Cohort 3, there were two negative PCRs, clearance, or symptom resolution. The chain is built from TRBV19 and TRBJ1-1; maybe TRBD1 (5 bases). Sequences were obtained from PBMCs or T cells enriched from blood (not recorded which). The TCR originated in a woman in her twenties or thirties who had recovered from COVID-19. CDR3 DNA: TGTGCCAGTAGTAGGGGACTTGAGAGAGCTTTCTTT. Protein sequence: CASSRGLERAFF.